The rows below give T cell receptor beta chains drawn from one sample of a study of spatial heterogeneity in lung cancer. TCRdb re-called the 5' RACE reads through MiXCR, storing one row per CDR3 protein. The sample lists tens of thousands of distinct CDR3 sequences; 12% were seen once. The specimen comprised PBMCs, sampled at surgery. All receptors derive from a female donor with early-stage non-small cell lung cancer. CDR3s include the opening cysteine and the closing phenylalanine or tryptophan. Fields, in order: CDR3 protein, CDR3 DNA, J gene, V gene, D gene, clone size. A D gene is named only where the DNA matches it firmly. A clone size is listed for some rows: how often the clone was seen (once, few, many), or a class if it is expanded.

CDR3: CASSSWTGRETQYF
DNA: TGTGCCAGCAGCTCTTGGACAGGGCGAGAGACCCAGTACTTC
J: TRBJ2-5
V: TRBV9
D: TRBD1
size: .

CDR3: CASSASNVNTEAFF
DNA: TGTGCCAGCAGTGCCTCGAATGTGAACACTGAAGCTTTCTTT
J: TRBJ1-1
V: TRBV6-4
D: .
size: few

CDR3: CASSQVQVNSYEQYF
DNA: TGCGCCAGCAGCCAAGTACAGGTTAACTCCTACGAGCAGTACTTC
J: TRBJ2-7
V: TRBV4-1
D: .
size: .

CDR3: CASSLIPAASNEQFF
DNA: TGTGCCAGCAGTTTAATTCCGGCGGCTAGCAATGAGCAGTTCTTC
J: TRBJ2-1
V: TRBV27
D: .
size: few

CDR3: CASSFLQGGEETQYF
DNA: TGTGCCAGCAGTTTTTTGCAGGGGGGAGAGGAGACCCAGTACTTC
J: TRBJ2-5
V: TRBV12-3/TRBV12-4
D: .
size: few

CDR3: CASSRSGGKYNEQFF
DNA: TGTGCCAGCAGCCGAAGCGGGGGGAAGTACAATGAGCAGTTCTTC
J: TRBJ2-1
V: TRBV12-3/TRBV12-4
D: TRBD2
size: many

CDR3: CASSQADRSYEQYF
DNA: TGTGCCAGCAGCCAAGCGGACAGGTCCTACGAGCAGTACTTC
J: TRBJ2-7
V: TRBV3-1
D: TRBD1
size: .

CDR3: CASSLDPGPDTQYF
DNA: TGCGCCAGCAGCTTGGATCCCGGTCCAGATACGCAGTATTTT
J: TRBJ2-3
V: TRBV5-1
D: .
size: .

CDR3: CASSEGRIRGGNTEAFF
DNA: TGTGCCAGCAGTGAAGGGCGAATTCGGGGGGGGAACACTGAAGCTTTCTTT
J: TRBJ1-1
V: TRBV6-1
D: .
size: .

CDR3: CASSKTGESTDTQYF
DNA: TGTGCCAGCAGCAAGACAGGGGAAAGCACAGATACGCAGTATTTT
J: TRBJ2-3
V: TRBV12-3/TRBV12-4
D: TRBD1
size: .

CDR3: CASSLAVFREQFF
DNA: TGTGCCAGCAGCTTAGCGGTCTTTCGGGAGCAGTTCTTC
J: TRBJ2-1
V: TRBV7-2
D: .
size: many

CDR3: CASRSGLSTDTQYF
DNA: TGTGCCAGCAGGTCGGGACTCAGCACAGATACGCAGTATTTT
J: TRBJ2-3
V: TRBV12-3/TRBV12-4
D: .
size: few

CDR3: CASSPRTRGRGGYTF
DNA: TGTGCCAGCAGCCCGCGAACCAGGGGACGGGGCGGCTACACCTTC
J: TRBJ1-2
V: TRBV5-8
D: .
size: .

CDR3: CSARELLGSTEAFF
DNA: TGCAGTGCTAGAGAGTTGCTGGGGAGCACTGAAGCTTTCTTT
J: TRBJ1-1
V: TRBV20-1
D: .
size: .

CDR3: CASSLAGGRETQYF
DNA: TGTGCCAGCAGTCTAGCGGGGGGAAGAGAGACCCAGTACTTC
J: TRBJ2-5
V: TRBV6-1
D: TRBD2
size: .

CDR3: CASSPHSDGYTF
DNA: TGCGCCAGCAGCCCCCACAGCGATGGCTACACCTTC
J: TRBJ1-2
V: TRBV5-1
D: .
size: many

CDR3: CASRLGQNTEAFF
DNA: TGTGCCAGCAGGTTAGGACAGAACACTGAAGCTTTCTTT
J: TRBJ1-1
V: TRBV5-4
D: .
size: few

CDR3: CASSPPFRIGNEQFF
DNA: TGTGCCAGCAGCCCGCCTTTTCGTATCGGCAATGAGCAGTTCTTC
J: TRBJ2-1
V: TRBV7-9
D: .
size: many

CDR3: CSSSSGLLTDTQYF
DNA: TGTTCCAGCAGCTCGGGACTACTCACAGATACGCAGTATTTT
J: TRBJ2-3
V: TRBV5-4
D: TRBD2
size: .

CDR3: CASSLEPSGGSDTQYF
DNA: TGCGCCAGCAGCTTGGAGCCTAGCGGGGGGTCAGATACGCAGTATTTT
J: TRBJ2-3
V: TRBV5-1
D: TRBD2
size: .

CDR3: CASSSELGGRNEQFF
DNA: TGTGCCAGCAGCTCAGAACTTGGGGGGCGGAATGAGCAGTTCTTC
J: TRBJ2-1
V: TRBV7-2
D: .
size: few

CDR3: CASSTSDRGPYEQYF
DNA: TGTGCCAGCAGCACCTCCGACAGGGGGCCCTACGAGCAGTACTTC
J: TRBJ2-7
V: TRBV5-4
D: TRBD1
size: many

CDR3: CASSQDRTSEQEETQYF
DNA: TGTGCCAGCAGCCAGGACAGGACTAGCGAGCAAGAAGAGACCCAGTACTTC
J: TRBJ2-5
V: TRBV3-1
D: TRBD2
size: .

CDR3: CASSVDRNYGYTF
DNA: TGTGCCAGCAGCGTAGACAGAAACTATGGCTACACCTTC
J: TRBJ1-2
V: TRBV9
D: .
size: many

CDR3: CASSPQRANYGYTF
DNA: TGTGCCAGCAGTCCGCAAAGGGCTAACTATGGCTACACCTTC
J: TRBJ1-2
V: TRBV28
D: .
size: .

CDR3: CASSDPGQVNYEQYF
DNA: TGTGCCAGCAGTGACCCGGGACAGGTTAACTACGAGCAGTACTTC
J: TRBJ2-7
V: TRBV28
D: TRBD1
size: .

CDR3: CASSPRQGGGQPQHF
DNA: TGTGCCAGTAGTCCGAGACAGGGCGGCGGGCAGCCCCAGCATTTT
J: TRBJ1-5
V: TRBV19
D: TRBD1
size: few

CDR3: CASRGLAGGGEQFF
DNA: TGTGCCAGCAGGGGACTAGCGGGGGGGGGTGAGCAGTTCTTC
J: TRBJ2-1
V: TRBV6-1
D: TRBD2
size: .

CDR3: CASEAVNYGYTF
DNA: TGTGCCAGCGAGGCTGTTAACTATGGCTACACCTTC
J: TRBJ1-2
V: TRBV2
D: .
size: few

CDR3: CASSSRRDITYEQYF
DNA: TGTGCCAGCAGTTCCCGCCGGGACATTACCTACGAGCAGTACTTC
J: TRBJ2-7
V: TRBV6-2/TRBV6-3
D: .
size: .

CDR3: CASSRGLAGATNTGELFF
DNA: TGTGCCAGCAGCCGGGGACTAGCGGGCGCCACGAACACCGGGGAGCTGTTTTTT
J: TRBJ2-2
V: TRBV14
D: TRBD2
size: many

CDR3: CASSVGGQGSEQYF
DNA: TGTGCCAGCAGCGTAGGGGGACAGGGATCCGAGCAGTACTTC
J: TRBJ2-7
V: TRBV9
D: TRBD1
size: .

CDR3: CASSYLAGQMNTEAFF
DNA: TGTGCCAGCAGTTACTTGGCGGGACAAATGAACACTGAAGCTTTCTTT
J: TRBJ1-1
V: TRBV6-2/TRBV6-3
D: .
size: many

CDR3: CASSEGSGTPNTEAFF
DNA: TGTGCCAGCAGTGAAGGGAGCGGGACACCCAACACTGAAGCTTTCTTT
J: TRBJ1-1
V: TRBV2
D: .
size: many

CDR3: CASSQDPGVSPNSPLHF
DNA: TGCGCCAGCAGCCAAGATCCAGGGGTTTCTCCTAATTCACCCCTCCACTTT
J: TRBJ1-6
V: TRBV4-3
D: .
size: .

CDR3: CASSLRRGLNIQYF
DNA: TGTGCCAGCAGCCTCCGCCGGGGCCTAAACATTCAGTACTTC
J: TRBJ2-4
V: TRBV5-8
D: .
size: many

CDR3: CASSEKGDSGYTF
DNA: TGTGCCAGCAGCGAGAAGGGCGACTCCGGCTACACCTTC
J: TRBJ1-2
V: TRBV2
D: .
size: .

CDR3: CSALPSAGRETQYF
DNA: TGCAGTGCGCTCCCCTCGGCAGGGCGAGAGACCCAGTACTTC
J: TRBJ2-5
V: TRBV20-1
D: .
size: .

CDR3: CASSSQGRSTDTQYF
DNA: TGTGCCAGCAGTTCCCAGGGGCGATCAACAGATACGCAGTATTTT
J: TRBJ2-3
V: TRBV12-3/TRBV12-4
D: .
size: .

CDR3: CASSQEPGLNTEAFF
DNA: TGCGCCAGCAGCCAAGAGCCAGGGCTGAACACTGAAGCTTTCTTT
J: TRBJ1-1
V: TRBV4-3
D: .
size: few

CDR3: CASSLLTGGRHYEQYF
DNA: TGTGCCAGCAGCCTTCTGACAGGGGGCCGTCACTACGAGCAGTACTTC
J: TRBJ2-7
V: TRBV11-2
D: TRBD1
size: .

CDR3: CASSSVGAYGYTF
DNA: TGTGCCAGCAGTTCTGTGGGGGCCTATGGCTACACCTTC
J: TRBJ1-2
V: TRBV27
D: .
size: .

CDR3: CASSYRQGNEAFF
DNA: TGTGCCAGCAGTTACCGGCAGGGCAATGAAGCTTTCTTT
J: TRBJ1-1
V: TRBV6-5
D: .
size: few

CDR3: CSATGTASYEQYF
DNA: TGCAGTGCTACCGGGACTGCTTCCTACGAGCAGTACTTC
J: TRBJ2-7
V: TRBV20-1
D: .
size: many

CDR3: CASRSAGGGTDTQYF
DNA: TGTGCCAGCAGGTCAGCGGGGGGAGGAACAGATACGCAGTATTTT
J: TRBJ2-3
V: TRBV6-2/TRBV6-3
D: TRBD2
size: many